These T cell receptor beta chains were read from a single sample in a study of cytomegalovirus exposure and HLA in healthy donors. Assay used: immunoSEQ multiplex PCR; TCRdb lists only in-frame clones, some missing. The repertoire holds about 120,000 clones, roughly 87% seen once, with roughly 1.5% in the top ten. Material: PBMCs. These receptors all come from a woman aged 18 to 35 in good health and CMV-seronegative. CDR3s include the opening cysteine and the closing phenylalanine or tryptophan. A D gene is named only where the DNA matches it firmly. Not all rows give a size; the values are once, few, many and, for expanded clones, a class.

V gene: TRBV6-5; clone size: -; D gene: -; J gene: TRBJ1-2; CDR3 protein: CASSGRTDYGYTF; CDR3 DNA: TGTGCCAGCAGTGGGAGGACCGACTATGGCTACACCTTC
V gene: TRBV19; clone size: -; D gene: -; J gene: TRBJ1-1; CDR3 protein: CASSVRRGIENTEAFF; CDR3 DNA: TGTGCCAGTAGTGTCCGTAGGGGGATAGAGAACACTGAAGCTTTCTTT
V gene: TRBV19; clone size: -; D gene: -; J gene: TRBJ2-7; CDR3 protein: CASSIGDRPYEQYF; CDR3 DNA: TGTGCCAGTAGTATAGGAGACAGACCCTACGAGCAGTACTTC
V gene: TRBV7-8; clone size: -; D gene: -; J gene: TRBJ1-2; CDR3 protein: CASSLIQAGWYTF; CDR3 DNA: TGTGCCAGCAGCTTAATTCAAGCAGGCTGGTACACCTTC
V gene: TRBV5-1; clone size: once; D gene: TRBD1; J gene: TRBJ2-1; CDR3 protein: CASSSGQGSVDEQFF; CDR3 DNA: TGCGCCAGCAGCTCGGGACAGGGGTCTGTGGATGAGCAGTTCTTC
V gene: TRBV5-1; clone size: -; D gene: -; J gene: TRBJ1-3; CDR3 protein: CASSLGHPGNTIYF; CDR3 DNA: TGCGCCAGCAGCTTGGGACACCCGGGAAACACCATATATTTT
V gene: TRBV19; clone size: -; D gene: -; J gene: TRBJ1-3; CDR3 protein: CASSILGNTIYF; CDR3 DNA: TGTGCCAGTAGTATCCTCGGAAACACCATATATTTT
V gene: TRBV5-4; clone size: -; D gene: -; J gene: TRBJ2-7; CDR3 protein: CASSLNDVGSVAAYEQYF; CDR3 DNA: TGTGCCAGCAGCTTGAACGATGTAGGGAGCGTAGCAGCTTACGAGCAGTACTTC
V gene: TRBV5-1; clone size: once; D gene: TRBD2; J gene: TRBJ2-7; CDR3 protein: CASILYGRISYEQYF; CDR3 DNA: TGCGCCAGCATTCTTTACGGGAGGATCTCCTACGAGCAGTACTTC
V gene: TRBV14; clone size: -; D gene: TRBD2; J gene: TRBJ2-5; CDR3 protein: CASSGGGEETQYF; CDR3 DNA: TGTGCCAGCAGTGGCGGGGGGGAGGAGACCCAGTACTTC
V gene: TRBV6-5; clone size: -; D gene: TRBD1; J gene: TRBJ2-1; CDR3 protein: CASSPGTGSYNEQFF; CDR3 DNA: TGTGCCAGCAGTCCTGGGACAGGCTCCTACAATGAGCAGTTCTTC
V gene: TRBV6-5; clone size: -; D gene: -; J gene: TRBJ1-1; CDR3 protein: CASSFGYRAFF; CDR3 DNA: TGTGCCAGCAGCTTCGGGTATAGAGCTTTCTTT
V gene: TRBV30; clone size: -; D gene: TRBD1; J gene: TRBJ2-5; CDR3 protein: CAWTRHLGQTAGETQYF; CDR3 DNA: TGTGCCTGGACCCGTCACCTGGGACAGACTGCCGGAGAGACCCAGTACTTC
V gene: TRBV19; clone size: -; D gene: -; J gene: TRBJ2-3; CDR3 protein: CASSAGGPHTDTQYF; CDR3 DNA: TGTGCCAGTTCCGCCGGGGGGCCTCACACAGATACGCAGTATTTT
V gene: TRBV4-2; clone size: -; D gene: TRBD2; J gene: TRBJ2-5; CDR3 protein: CASSPWGGIEETQYF; CDR3 DNA: TGTGCCAGCAGCCCTTGGGGGGGTATTGAAGAGACCCAGTACTTC
V gene: TRBV15; clone size: -; D gene: TRBD1; J gene: TRBJ2-2; CDR3 protein: CATSRGQGNTGELFF; CDR3 DNA: TGTGCCACCAGCAGGGGACAGGGAAACACCGGGGAGCTGTTTTTT
V gene: TRBV19; clone size: -; D gene: TRBD1; J gene: TRBJ1-5; CDR3 protein: CASSIRGRNQPQHF; CDR3 DNA: TGTGCCAGTAGTATCAGGGGGCGCAATCAGCCCCAGCATTTT
V gene: TRBV5-6; clone size: few; D gene: -; J gene: TRBJ2-2; CDR3 protein: CASSLVLGRGYDTGELFF; CDR3 DNA: TGTGCCAGCAGCTTGGTATTGGGGCGGGGCTATGACACCGGGGAGCTGTTTTTT
V gene: TRBV7-2; clone size: -; D gene: TRBD1; J gene: TRBJ1-6; CDR3 protein: CASSADRGRAPLHF; CDR3 DNA: TGTGCCAGCAGCGCCGACAGGGGGCGGGCACCCCTCCACTTT
V gene: TRBV9; clone size: -; D gene: TRBD2; J gene: TRBJ2-6; CDR3 protein: CASSPSGTKASGANVLTF; CDR3 DNA: TGTGCCAGCAGCCCCAGTGGGACTAAAGCCTCTGGGGCCAACGTCCTGACTTTC
V gene: TRBV5-4; clone size: -; D gene: -; J gene: TRBJ2-3; CDR3 protein: CASSLELRTDTQYF; CDR3 DNA: TGTGCCAGCAGCTTGGAACTGCGCACAGATACGCAGTATTTT
V gene: TRBV7-9; clone size: -; D gene: -; J gene: TRBJ2-3; CDR3 protein: CASSFLEGGTDTQYF; CDR3 DNA: TGTGCCAGCAGCTTTCTTGAGGGCGGCACAGATACGCAGTATTTT
V gene: TRBV29-1; clone size: -; D gene: -; J gene: TRBJ1-1; CDR3 protein: CSVEAKSTEAFF; CDR3 DNA: TGCAGCGTTGAAGCTAAGTCTACTGAAGCTTTCTTT
V gene: TRBV7-2; clone size: -; D gene: TRBD1; J gene: TRBJ1-3; CDR3 protein: CASSRTGNSGNTIYF; CDR3 DNA: TGTGCCAGCAGCCGGACAGGGAACTCTGGAAACACCATATATTTT
V gene: TRBV19; clone size: -; D gene: -; J gene: TRBJ1-2; CDR3 protein: CASRGWGHGDYTF; CDR3 DNA: TGTGCCAGTAGGGGGTGGGGACACGGAGACTACACCTTC
V gene: TRBV23-1; clone size: -; D gene: TRBD1; J gene: TRBJ1-3; CDR3 protein: CASSPPDRDAGNTIYF; CDR3 DNA: TGCGCCAGCAGTCCCCCGGACAGGGACGCTGGAAACACCATATATTTT
V gene: TRBV2; clone size: few; D gene: -; J gene: TRBJ2-2; CDR3 protein: CASSKQLSNTGELFF; CDR3 DNA: TGTGCCAGCAGTAAACAGTTATCGAACACCGGGGAGCTGTTTTTT
V gene: TRBV5-4; clone size: -; D gene: TRBD2; J gene: TRBJ2-1; CDR3 protein: CASSKKTSGRRNNEQFF; CDR3 DNA: TGTGCCAGCAGCAAGAAGACTAGCGGGAGACGGAACAATGAGCAGTTCTTC
V gene: TRBV29-1; clone size: -; D gene: -; J gene: TRBJ2-4; CDR3 protein: CSVAGGAGERITKNSQYF; CDR3 DNA: TGCAGCGTCGCCGGTGGGGCAGGGGAACGGATTACCAAAAACAGTCAGTACTTC
V gene: TRBV21-1; clone size: -; D gene: -; J gene: TRBJ1-5; CDR3 protein: CASSKDRIYSNQPQHF; CDR3 DNA: TGTGCCAGCAGCAAAGACAGGATATATAGCAATCAGCCCCAGCATTTT
V gene: TRBV10-3; clone size: few; D gene: TRBD1; J gene: TRBJ1-1; CDR3 protein: CAISENRGTEAFF; CDR3 DNA: TGTGCCATCAGTGAGAACAGGGGAACTGAAGCTTTCTTT
V gene: TRBV28; clone size: -; D gene: -; J gene: TRBJ2-1; CDR3 protein: CASRDSRGNNEQFF; CDR3 DNA: TGTGCCAGCAGGGACTCTAGGGGGAACAATGAGCAGTTCTTC
V gene: TRBV5-1; clone size: once; D gene: -; J gene: TRBJ1-2; CDR3 protein: CASSLQSYGYTF; CDR3 DNA: TGCGCCAGCAGCTTACAGTCCTATGGCTACACCTTC
V gene: TRBV29-1; clone size: -; D gene: -; J gene: TRBJ2-5; CDR3 protein: CSVEGLDQTETQYF; CDR3 DNA: TGCAGCGTTGAGGGACTGGACCAGACAGAGACCCAGTACTTC
V gene: TRBV4-3; clone size: -; D gene: TRBD2; J gene: TRBJ2-1; CDR3 protein: CASSQGSSGGHEQFF; CDR3 DNA: TGCGCCAGCAGCCAAGGGTCTAGCGGGGGCCATGAGCAGTTCTTC
V gene: TRBV18; clone size: -; D gene: -; J gene: TRBJ1-6; CDR3 protein: CASSPSRGRYNSPLHF; CDR3 DNA: TGTGCCAGCTCACCAAGCAGGGGCCGATATAATTCACCCCTCCACTTT